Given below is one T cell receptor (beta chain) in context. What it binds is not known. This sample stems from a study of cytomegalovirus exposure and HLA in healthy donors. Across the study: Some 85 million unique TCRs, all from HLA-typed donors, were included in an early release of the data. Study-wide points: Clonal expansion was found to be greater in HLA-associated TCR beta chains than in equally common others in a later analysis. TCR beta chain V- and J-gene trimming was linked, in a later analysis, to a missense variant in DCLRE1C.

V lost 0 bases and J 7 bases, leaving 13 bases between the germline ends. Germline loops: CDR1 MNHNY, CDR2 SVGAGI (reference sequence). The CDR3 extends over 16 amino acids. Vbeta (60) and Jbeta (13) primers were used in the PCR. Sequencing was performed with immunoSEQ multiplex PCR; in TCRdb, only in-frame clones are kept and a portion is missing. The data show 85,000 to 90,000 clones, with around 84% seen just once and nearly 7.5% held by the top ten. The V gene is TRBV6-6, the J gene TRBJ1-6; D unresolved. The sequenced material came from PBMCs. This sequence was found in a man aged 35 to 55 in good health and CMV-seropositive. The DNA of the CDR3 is TGTGCCAGCAGTTACTCGACTCAAGCCCCAAATTCACCCCTCCACTTT. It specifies CASSYSTQAPNSPLHF.